This TCR beta chain was recorded in a study of cytomegalovirus exposure and HLA in healthy donors. Germline assignment: CDR1 LNHNV and CDR2 YYDKDF (reference sequence). The junction had 15 bases not matched to a gene; V was cut back by 3 bases and J by 6 bases. The CDR3 has 18 amino acids. This clone was seen a single time. The PCR employed 60 Vbeta primers together with 13 Jbeta primers. Sequencing was performed with immunoSEQ multiplex PCR; in TCRdb, only in-frame clones are kept and a portion is missing. The sample includes more than 150,000 clones, about four fifths of them seen just once. The sequencing input was PBMCs. This clonotype was sampled from a boy aged 2 to 10 in good health and CMV-seronegative. The chain joins TRBV15 to TRBJ2-3; 10 positions match TRBD2. The CDR3 loop is CATSSGGRSGRAPDTQYF. The CDR3 nucleotides are TGTGCCACCAGCAGCGGGGGGAGAAGCGGGAGGGCCCCGGATACGCAGTATTTT.